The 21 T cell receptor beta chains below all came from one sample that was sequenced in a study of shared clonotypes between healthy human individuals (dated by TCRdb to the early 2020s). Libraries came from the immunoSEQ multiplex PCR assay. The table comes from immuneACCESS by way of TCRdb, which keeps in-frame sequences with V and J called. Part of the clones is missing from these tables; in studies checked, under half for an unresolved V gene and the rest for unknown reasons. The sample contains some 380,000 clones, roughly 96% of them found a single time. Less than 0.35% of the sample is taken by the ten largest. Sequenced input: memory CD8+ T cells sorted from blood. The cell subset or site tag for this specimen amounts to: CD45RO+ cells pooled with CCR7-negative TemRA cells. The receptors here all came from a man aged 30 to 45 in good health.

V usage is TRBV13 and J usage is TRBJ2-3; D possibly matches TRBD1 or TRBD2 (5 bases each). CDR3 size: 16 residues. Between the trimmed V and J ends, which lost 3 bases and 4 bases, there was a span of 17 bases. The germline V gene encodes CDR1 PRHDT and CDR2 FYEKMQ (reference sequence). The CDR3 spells CASSFVRDRVPDTQYF. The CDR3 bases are TGTGCCAGCAGCTTCGTCCGGGACCGGGTCCCAGATACGCAGTATTTT.

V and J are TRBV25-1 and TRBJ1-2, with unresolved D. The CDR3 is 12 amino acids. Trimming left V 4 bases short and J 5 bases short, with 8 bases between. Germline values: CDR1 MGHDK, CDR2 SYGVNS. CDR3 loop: CASSGSSYGYTF. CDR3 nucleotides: TGTGCCAGCAGTGGGAGCAGTTATGGCTACACCTTC.

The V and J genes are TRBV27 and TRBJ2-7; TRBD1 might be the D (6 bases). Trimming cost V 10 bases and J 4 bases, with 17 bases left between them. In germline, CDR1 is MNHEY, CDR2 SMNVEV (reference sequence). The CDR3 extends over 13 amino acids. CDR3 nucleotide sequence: TGTGCCACCGCAGGACAGCCATTTTACGAGCAGTACTTC. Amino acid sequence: CATAGQPFYEQYF.

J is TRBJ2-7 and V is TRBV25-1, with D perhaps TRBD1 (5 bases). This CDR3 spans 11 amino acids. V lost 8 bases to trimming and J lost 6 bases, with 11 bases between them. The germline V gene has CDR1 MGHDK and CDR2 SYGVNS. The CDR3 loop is CASASRGEQYF. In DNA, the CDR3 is TGTGCCAGCGCCAGTAGGGGCGAGCAGTACTTC.

The CDR3 bases are TGTGCCAGCAGTTTAGCCCCCCTAGCGGCCCTACAAGAGACCCAGTACTTC. Translation: CASSLAPLAALQETQYF. The rearrangement uses TRBV28 and TRBJ2-5, with TRBD2 matching 7 bases. With 2 bases clipped from V and 2 bases from J, the junction kept 11 bases outside the gene matches. The CDR3 is made up of 17 amino acids. CDR1 is MDHEN and CDR2 is SYDVKM in the germline V gene.

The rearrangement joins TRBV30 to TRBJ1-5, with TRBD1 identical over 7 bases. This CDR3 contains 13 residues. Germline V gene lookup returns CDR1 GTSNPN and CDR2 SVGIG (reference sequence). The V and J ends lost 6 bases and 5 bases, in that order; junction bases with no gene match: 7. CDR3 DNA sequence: TGTGCCTGTTCCAGGGGGAGGGATCAGCCCCAGCATTTT. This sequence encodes CACSRGRDQPQHF.

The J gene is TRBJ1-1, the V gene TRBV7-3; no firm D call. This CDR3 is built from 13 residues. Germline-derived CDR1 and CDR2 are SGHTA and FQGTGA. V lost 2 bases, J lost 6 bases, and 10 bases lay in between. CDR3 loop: CASSLGGRPEAFF. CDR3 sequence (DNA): TGTGCCAGCAGCTTAGGAGGTCGGCCTGAAGCTTTCTTT.

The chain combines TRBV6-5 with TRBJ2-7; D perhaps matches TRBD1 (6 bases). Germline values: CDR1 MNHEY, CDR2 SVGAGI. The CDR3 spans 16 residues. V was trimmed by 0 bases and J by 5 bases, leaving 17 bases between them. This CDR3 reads CASSYSGRGSRDEQYF. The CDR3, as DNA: TGTGCCAGCAGTTACTCTGGCAGGGGATCTAGGGACGAGCAGTACTTC.

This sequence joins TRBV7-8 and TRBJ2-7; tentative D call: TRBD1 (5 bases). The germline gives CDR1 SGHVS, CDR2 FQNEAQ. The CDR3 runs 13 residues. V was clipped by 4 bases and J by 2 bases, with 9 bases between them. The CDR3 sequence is CASSSDIAYEQYF. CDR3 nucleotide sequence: TGTGCCAGCAGCTCGGACATCGCCTACGAGCAGTACTTC.

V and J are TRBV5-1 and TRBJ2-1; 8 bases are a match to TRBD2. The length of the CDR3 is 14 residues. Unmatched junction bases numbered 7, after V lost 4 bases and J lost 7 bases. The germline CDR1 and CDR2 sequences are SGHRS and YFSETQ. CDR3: CASSVSGTRNEQFF. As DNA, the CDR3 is TGCGCCAGCAGCGTCTCCGGGACTAGGAATGAGCAGTTCTTC.

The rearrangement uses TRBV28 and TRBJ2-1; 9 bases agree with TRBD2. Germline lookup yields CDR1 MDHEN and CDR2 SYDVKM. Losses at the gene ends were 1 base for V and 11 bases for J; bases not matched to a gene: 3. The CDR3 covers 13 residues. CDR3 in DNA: TGTGCCAGCAGTTTATTGGGACTAGCCCAGCAGTTCTTC. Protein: CASSLLGLAQQFF.

The CDR3, as DNA: TGTGCCAGCAGCCAAAGGGTTATAGGCACTGAAGCTTTCTTT. Its translation is CASSQRVIGTEAFF. The chain combines TRBV14 with TRBJ1-1; D unclear. CDR1 is SGHDN, CDR2 FVKESK, per germline. V was clipped by 2 bases and J by 4 bases, with 11 bases between them. CDR3 length: 14 residues. Full variable domain (rest looked up from reference TRBV14 and TRBJ1-1): EAGVTQFPSHSVIEKGQTVTLRCDPISGHDNLYWYRRVMGKEIKFLLHFVKESKQDESGMPNNRFLAERTGGTYSTLKVQPAELEDSGVYFCASSQRVIGTEAFFGQGTRLTVV.

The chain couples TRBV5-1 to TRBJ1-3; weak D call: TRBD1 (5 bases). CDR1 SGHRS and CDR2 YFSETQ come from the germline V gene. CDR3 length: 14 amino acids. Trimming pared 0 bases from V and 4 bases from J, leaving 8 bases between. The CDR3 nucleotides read TGCGCCAGCAGCTTGGAAGGGGACGGAAACACCATATATTTT. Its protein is CASSLEGDGNTIYF.

CDR3 in amino acids: CASSLRGYRASPPTGELFF. The CDR3 bases are TGTGCCAGCAGCTTAAGGGGCTACCGGGCTAGCCCTCCCACCGGGGAGCTGTTTTTT. The chain recombines TRBV7-8 with TRBJ2-2; D may match TRBD1 or TRBD2 (5 bases each). The CDR3 is 19 amino acids. Germline CDR1 reads SGHVS; CDR2 reads FQNEAQ. Trimming pared 2 bases from V and 4 bases from J, leaving 23 bases between. Together with reference TRBV7-8 and TRBJ2-2, the CDR3 gives the full variable domain: GAGVSQSPRYKVAKRGQDVALRCDPISGHVSLFWYQQALGQGPEFLTYFQNEAQLDKSGLPSDRFFAERPEGSVSTLKIQRTQQEDSAVYLCASSLRGYRASPPTGELFFGEGSRLTVL.

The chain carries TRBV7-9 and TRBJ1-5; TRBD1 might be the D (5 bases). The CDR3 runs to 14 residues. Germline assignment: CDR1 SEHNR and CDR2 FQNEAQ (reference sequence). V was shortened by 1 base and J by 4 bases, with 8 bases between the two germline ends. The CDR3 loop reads CASSLEGRNQPQHF. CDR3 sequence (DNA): TGTGCCAGCAGCTTAGAGGGACGAAATCAGCCCCAGCATTTT.

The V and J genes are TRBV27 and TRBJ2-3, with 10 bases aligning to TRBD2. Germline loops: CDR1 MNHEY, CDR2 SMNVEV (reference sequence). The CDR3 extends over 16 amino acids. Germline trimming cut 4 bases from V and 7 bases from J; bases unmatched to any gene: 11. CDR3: CASSSYPAGGVYTQYF. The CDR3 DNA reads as TGTGCCAGCAGTTCCTATCCAGCGGGAGGGGTCTATACGCAGTATTTT.

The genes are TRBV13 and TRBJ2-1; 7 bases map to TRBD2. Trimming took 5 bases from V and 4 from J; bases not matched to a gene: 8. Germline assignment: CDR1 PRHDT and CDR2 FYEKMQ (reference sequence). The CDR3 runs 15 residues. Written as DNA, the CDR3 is TGTGCCAGCAGCCGCGGGAGAAGGGTTTACAATGAGCAGTTCTTC. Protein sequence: CASSRGRRVYNEQFF.

CDR3 protein: CASRAPWTSGTYEQYF. The CDR3 bases are TGTGCCAGCAGGGCTCCTTGGACTAGCGGCACCTACGAGCAGTACTTC. V is TRBV6-6 and J is TRBJ2-7; 10 positions match TRBD2. V trimming: 6 bases; J trimming: 2 bases; junction bases outside the gene matches: 10. CDR3 length: 16 residues. Germline V lookup: CDR1 MNHNY, CDR2 SVGAGI (reference sequence).

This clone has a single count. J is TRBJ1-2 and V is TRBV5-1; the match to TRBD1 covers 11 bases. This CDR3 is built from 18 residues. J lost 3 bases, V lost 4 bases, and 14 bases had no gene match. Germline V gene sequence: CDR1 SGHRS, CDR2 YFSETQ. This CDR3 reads CASSLPAGTGGDYYGYTF. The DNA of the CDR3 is TGCGCCAGCAGCCTCCCCGCGGGGACAGGGGGGGATTACTATGGCTACACCTTC.

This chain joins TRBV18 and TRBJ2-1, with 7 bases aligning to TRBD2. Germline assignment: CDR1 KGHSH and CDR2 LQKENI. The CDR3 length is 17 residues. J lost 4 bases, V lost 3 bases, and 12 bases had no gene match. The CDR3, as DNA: TGTGCCAGCTCACCTACGATCGGCGGGAGAGGGTACAATGAGCAGTTCTTC. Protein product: CASSPTIGGRGYNEQFF.

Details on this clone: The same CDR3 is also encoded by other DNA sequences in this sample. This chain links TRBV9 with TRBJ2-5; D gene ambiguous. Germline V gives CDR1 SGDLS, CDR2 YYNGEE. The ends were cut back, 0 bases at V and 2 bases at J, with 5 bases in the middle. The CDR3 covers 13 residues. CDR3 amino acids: CASSVAGQETQYF. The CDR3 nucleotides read TGTGCCAGCAGCGTAGCCGGGCAAGAGACCCAGTACTTC.